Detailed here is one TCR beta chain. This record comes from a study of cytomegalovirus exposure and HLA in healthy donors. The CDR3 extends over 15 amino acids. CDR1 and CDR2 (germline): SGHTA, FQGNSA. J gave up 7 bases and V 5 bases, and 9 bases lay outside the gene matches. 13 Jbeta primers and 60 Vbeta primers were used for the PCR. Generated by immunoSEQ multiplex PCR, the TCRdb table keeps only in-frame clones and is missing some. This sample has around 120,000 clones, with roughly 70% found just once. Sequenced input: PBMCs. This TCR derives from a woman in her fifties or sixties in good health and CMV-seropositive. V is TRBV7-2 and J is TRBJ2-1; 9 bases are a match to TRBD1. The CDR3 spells CASSHLTGGRNEQFF. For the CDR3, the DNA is TGTGCCAGCAGCCACTTGACAGGGGGTAGGAATGAGCAGTTCTTC. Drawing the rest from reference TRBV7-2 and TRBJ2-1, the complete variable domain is GAGVSQSPSNKVTEKGKDVELRCDPISGHTALYWYRQSLGQGLEFLIYFQGNSAPDKSGLPSDRFSAERTGGSVSTLTIQRTQQEDSAVYLCASSHLTGGRNEQFFGPGTRLTVL.